These 9 T cell receptor beta chains were all obtained from the same sample, sequenced in a study of sequential checkpoint blockade in melanoma. Treatment given: randomized to nivolumab then ipilimumab (arm A) or the reverse (arm B). Assay used: immunoSEQ multiplex PCR; TCRdb lists only in-frame clones, some missing. Of 20,000 to 25,000 clones in the sample, under 70% are singletons; the top ten hold 15% to 20%. The starting material was CD8+ T cells sorted from blood (inferred from file names), obtained from a patient given nivolumab and ipilimumab in sequence. The receptor source for this set is a human donor with melanoma.

The chain uses TRBV9 and TRBJ1-4; D ambiguous. Per the germline V gene, CDR1 is SGDLS and CDR2 is YYNGEE. V was shortened by 4 bases and J by 3 bases, with 7 bases between the two germline ends. The CDR3 is 13 residues long. CDR3 sequence (DNA): TGTGCCAGCAGCCGGAGGGCTAATGAAAAACTGTTTTTT. Protein sequence: CASSRRANEKLFF.

This clone was picked up one time. The chain employs TRBV6-5 and TRBJ2-7; 7 nucleotides line up with TRBD2. V lost 8 bases, J lost 4 bases, and 11 bases stayed unmatched. The CDR3 sequence is 14 residues long. The germline CDR1 and CDR2 sequences are MNHEY and SVGAGI. The CDR3 sequence: CASSPTSLWYEQYF. CDR3 sequence (DNA): TGTGCCAGCTCGCCGACTAGCCTGTGGTACGAGCAGTACTTC.

The chain links TRBV6-6 to TRBJ1-2, with D perhaps matching TRBD1 (6 bases). The V gene lost 8 bases and the J gene lost 4 bases, with 23 bases spanning the gap. The CDR3 is 16 amino acids. Germline V gene sequence: CDR1 MNHNY, CDR2 SVGAGI (reference sequence). CDR3 bases: TGTGCCAGCGGCAGAGGACAGACCTCGGCGGGCTATGGCTACACCTTC. This encodes CASGRGQTSAGYGYTF.

The rearrangement links TRBV9 to TRBJ2-7, with 8 bases lining up with TRBD2. V shed 0 bases and J 2 bases; nucleotides not matched to a gene: 7. The CDR3 runs 16 residues. The germline CDR1 and CDR2 sequences are SGDLS and YYNGEE. CDR3 DNA sequence: TGTGCCAGCAGCGTAGACGGGGGGGCCGGGGCCTACGAGCAGTACTTC. Its translation: CASSVDGGAGAYEQYF.

This clone was picked up a small number of times. The chain combines TRBV9 with TRBJ2-3; 10 nucleotides agree with TRBD2. Losses at the gene ends were 5 bases for V and 8 bases for J; bases not matched to a gene: 5. From germline, CDR1 is SGDLS and CDR2 YYNGEE. This CDR3 spans 13 amino acids. CDR3 DNA: TGTGCCAGCAGTAGCGGGGGGTGGAGTACGCAGTATTTT. This encodes CASSSGGWSTQYF. The variable domain in full, with the rest retrieved from reference TRBV9 and TRBJ2-3, is DSGVTQTPKHLITATGQRVTLRCSPRSGDLSVYWYQQSLDQGLQFLIQYYNGEERAKGNILERFSAQQFPDLHSELNLSSLELGDSALYFCASSSGGWSTQYFGPGTRLTVL.

This clone was seen only a few times. The chain uses TRBV28 and TRBJ2-7, with a possible D match to TRBD1 (5 bases). Trimming removed 5 bases at V and 5 bases at J, with 19 bases between. The CDR3 loop spans 15 amino acids. Germline V gene lookup returns CDR1 MDHEN and CDR2 SYDVKM. CDR3 in DNA: TGTGCCAGCAGTATGGGCCTCCAGGGCGTCCACGAGCAGTACGTC. Translation gives CASSMGLQGVHEQYV.

The V gene is TRBV9, the J gene TRBJ2-2; the match to TRBD1 covers 7 bases. Germline CDR1 SGDLS, CDR2 YYNGEE. The CDR3 extends over 13 amino acids. V shed 6 bases and J 5 bases; nucleotides not matched to a gene: 4. As DNA, the CDR3 is TGTGCCAGCACTACCAGGGGGACCGGGGAGCTGTTTTTT. This translates into CASTTRGTGELFF.

The CDR3 bases are TGTGCCAGCAGTGGATTTCAGACAACTAATGAAAAACTGTTTTTT. It specifies CASSGFQTTNEKLFF. This chain uses TRBV6-1 with TRBJ1-4; D uncertain. Germline values: CDR1 MNHNS, CDR2 SASEGT. This CDR3 has 15 residues. Trimming removed 4 bases at V and 0 bases at J, with 9 bases between.

This clone rates as medium-sized. The rearrangement joins TRBV27 to TRBJ2-5, with D perhaps matching TRBD1 (6 bases). The V end was cut by 8 bases, the J end by 0 bases, with 19 bases between. Per germline, CDR1 MNHEY and CDR2 SMNVEV (reference sequence). The CDR3 length is 16 residues. Here the CDR3 reads CASGHNDRTHQETQYF. In nucleotides, the CDR3 is TGTGCCAGCGGACACAATGACAGGACCCACCAAGAGACCCAGTACTTC.